Following are 5 T cell receptor beta chains from one sample sequenced in a study of cytomegalovirus exposure and HLA in healthy donors (dated by TCRdb to the late 2010s). To prepare the library, the immunoSEQ multiplex PCR assay was applied. The multiplex PCR relied on a mix of 60 forward primers for TCR Vbeta segments and 13 reverse primers for TCR Jbeta segments. Held by TCRdb, this immuneACCESS table contains in-frame sequences only and omits some clones. Under half of the omission traces to an unresolved V gene where checked; the cause of the rest is unknown. Within this sample are 100,000 to 150,000 clones, with about three quarters of them counted one time only. The leading ten clones occupy around 4% of the sample. Sequencing was carried out using PBMCs. These TCRs come from a man aged 30 to 39 in good health and CMV-seronegative.

The rearrangement links TRBV6-4 to TRBJ2-2, with 10 positions matching TRBD2. There are 18 residues in the CDR3. V lost 0 bases to trimming and J lost 4 bases; unmatched junction nucleotides: 8. Per the germline V gene, CDR1 is MRHNA and CDR2 is SNTAGT. CDR3 in amino acids: CASSDSAASGGLTGELFF. The CDR3, as DNA: TGTGCCAGCAGTGACTCTGCGGCTAGCGGGGGTCTCACCGGGGAGCTGTTTTTT.

This rearrangement joins TRBV13 to TRBJ2-2, with 9 positions matching TRBD1. Germline V gene sequence: CDR1 PRHDT, CDR2 FYEKMQ (reference sequence). The ends lost 5 bases at V and 3 bases at J; junction bases unmatched: 7. This CDR3 region has 16 residues. The chain's CDR3 is CASSPTGGADTGELFF. For the CDR3, the DNA is TGTGCCAGCAGCCCTACAGGGGGCGCGGACACCGGGGAGCTGTTTTTT.

The rearrangement joins TRBV7-9 to TRBJ1-6; 7 nucleotides line up with TRBD1. The CDR3 has 14 residues. V shed 7 bases, J shed 4 bases, and the junction held 4 bases outside the gene matches. Germline V gene sequence: CDR1 SEHNR, CDR2 FQNEAQ (reference sequence). CDR3 residues: CASTLQGYNSPLHF. The CDR3 bases are TGTGCCAGCACGCTACAGGGGTATAATTCACCCCTCCACTTT.

CDR3 amino acids: CASSLVAGGETDTQYF. The CDR3 DNA reads as TGTGCCAGCAGCTTAGTCGCGGGGGGTGAGACAGATACGCAGTATTTT. This sequence joins TRBV11-2 and TRBJ2-3; 8 bases fit TRBD2. J gave up 3 bases and V 1 base, and 6 bases lay outside the gene matches. The CDR3 length is 16 residues. The germline CDR1 and CDR2 sequences are SGHAT and FQNNGV.

This clone was observed a handful of times. The rearrangement joins TRBV9 to TRBJ2-2; the D is unclear. The V and J ends lost 1 base and 0 bases respectively, with 10 bases between them. This CDR3 has 16 residues. Germline CDR1 and CDR2: SGDLS and YYNGEE. The DNA for the CDR3 is TGTGCCAGCAGCGTATTTACGGTCACGAACACCGGGGAGCTGTTTTTT. Protein sequence: CASSVFTVTNTGELFF.